This TCR beta chain was recovered during a study of blood T cells in healthy people across ages. General study findings and limits: Lack of knowledge of donor CMV status possibly confounded expanded clonotype changes.

This clonotype was recorded at least ten times. No antigen is known for it. A second roughly 6 to 11 cycle PCR used barcoded and J-beta primers. Via MiXCR, TCRdb re-called the 5' RACE reads, giving one row per CDR3 protein. The sample includes 650,000 to 800,000 distinct CDR3 sequences, about 50% of them seen just once. This CDR3 has 16 amino acids. The J segment lost 0 bases and the V segment lost 4 bases, leaving 9 bases of the junction unmatched. Germline lookup yields CDR1 SGDLS and CDR2 YYNGEE. This clonotype originated in a woman of 80 years or more in good health. This chain links TRBV9 with TRBJ2-5; 7 positions match TRBD1. The sequencing sample was made of blood. Here the CDR3 DNA reads TGTGCCAGCAGCTCAAGGGAAGGGGGCTACCAAGAGACCCAGTACTTC. The encoded protein is CASSSREGGYQETQYF. The full variable domain, completed using reference TRBV9 and TRBJ2-5, is DSGVTQTPKHLITATGQRVTLRCSPRSGDLSVYWYQQSLDQGLQFLIQYYNGEERAKGNILERFSAQQFPDLHSELNLSSLELGDSALYFCASSSREGGYQETQYFGPGTRLLVL.